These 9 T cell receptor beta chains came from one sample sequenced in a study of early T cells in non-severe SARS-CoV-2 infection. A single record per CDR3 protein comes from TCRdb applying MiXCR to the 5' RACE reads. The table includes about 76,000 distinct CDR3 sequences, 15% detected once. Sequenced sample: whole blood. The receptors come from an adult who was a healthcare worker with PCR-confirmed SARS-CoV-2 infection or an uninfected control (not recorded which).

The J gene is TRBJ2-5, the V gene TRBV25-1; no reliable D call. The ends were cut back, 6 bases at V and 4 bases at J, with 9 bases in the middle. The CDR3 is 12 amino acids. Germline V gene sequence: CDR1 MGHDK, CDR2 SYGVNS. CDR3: CASRRHGETQYF. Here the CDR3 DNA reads TGTGCCAGCAGGAGACATGGAGAGACCCAGTACTTC.

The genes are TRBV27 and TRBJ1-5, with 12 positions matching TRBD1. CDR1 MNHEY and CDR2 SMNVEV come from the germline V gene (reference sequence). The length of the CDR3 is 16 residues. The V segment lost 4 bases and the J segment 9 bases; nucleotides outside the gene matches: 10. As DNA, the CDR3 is TGTGCCAGCAGTTGGTGGGGACAGGGGGCGAGTGGGCCCCAGCATTTT. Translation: CASSWWGQGASGPQHF.

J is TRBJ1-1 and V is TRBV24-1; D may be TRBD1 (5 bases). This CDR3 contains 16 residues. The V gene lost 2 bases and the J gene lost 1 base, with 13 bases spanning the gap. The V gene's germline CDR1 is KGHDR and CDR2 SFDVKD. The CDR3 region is CATSDSRRGPNTEAFF. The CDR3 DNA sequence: TGTGCCACCAGTGATTCAAGGAGGGGCCCGAACACTGAAGCTTTCTTT.

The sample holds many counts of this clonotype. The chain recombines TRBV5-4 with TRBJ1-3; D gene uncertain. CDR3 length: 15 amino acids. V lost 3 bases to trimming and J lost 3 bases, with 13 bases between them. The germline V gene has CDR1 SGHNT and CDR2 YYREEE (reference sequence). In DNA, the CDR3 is TGTGCCAGCAGCTCGGGGAACGGAGGTGGAAACACCATATATTTT. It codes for CASSSGNGGGNTIYF. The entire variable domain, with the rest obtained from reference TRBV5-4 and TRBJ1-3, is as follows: ETGVTQSPTHLIKTRGQQVTLRCSSQSGHNTVSWYQQALGQGPQFIFQYYREEENGRGNFPPRFSGLQFPNYSSELNVNALELDDSALYLCASSSGNGGGNTIYFGEGSWLTVV.

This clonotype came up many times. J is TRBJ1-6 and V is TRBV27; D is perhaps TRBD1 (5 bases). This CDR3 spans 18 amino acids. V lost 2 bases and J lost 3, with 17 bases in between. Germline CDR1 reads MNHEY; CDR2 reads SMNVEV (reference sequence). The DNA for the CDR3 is TGTGCCAGCAGTTTACAGGCAGGGACTACCCTCTATAATTCACCCCTCCACTTT. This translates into CASSLQAGTTLYNSPLHF.

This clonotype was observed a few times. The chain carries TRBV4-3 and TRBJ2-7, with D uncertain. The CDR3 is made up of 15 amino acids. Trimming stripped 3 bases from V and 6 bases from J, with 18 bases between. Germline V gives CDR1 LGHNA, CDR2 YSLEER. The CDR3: CASSQNLDRTVEQYF. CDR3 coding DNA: TGCGCCAGCAGCCAGAACCTGGATCGGACGGTCGAGCAGTACTTC.

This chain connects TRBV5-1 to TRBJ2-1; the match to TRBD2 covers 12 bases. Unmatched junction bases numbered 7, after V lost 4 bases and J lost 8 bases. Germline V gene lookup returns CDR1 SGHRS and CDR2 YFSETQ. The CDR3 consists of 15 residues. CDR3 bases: TGCGCCAGCAGCCCAGGACTAGCGGGGATCGATGAGCAGTTCTTC. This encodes CASSPGLAGIDEQFF. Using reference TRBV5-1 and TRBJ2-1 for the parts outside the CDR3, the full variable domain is KAGVTQTPRYLIKTRGQQVTLSCSPISGHRSVSWYQQTPGQGLQFLFEYFSETQRNKGNFPGRFSGRQFSNSRSEMNVSTLELGDSALYLCASSPGLAGIDEQFFGPGTRLTVL.

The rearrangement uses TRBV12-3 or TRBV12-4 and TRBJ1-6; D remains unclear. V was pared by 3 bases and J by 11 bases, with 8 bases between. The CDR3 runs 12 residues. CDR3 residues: CASSFTGTPLHF. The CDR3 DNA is TGTGCCAGCAGTTTCACGGGCACACCCCTCCACTTT.

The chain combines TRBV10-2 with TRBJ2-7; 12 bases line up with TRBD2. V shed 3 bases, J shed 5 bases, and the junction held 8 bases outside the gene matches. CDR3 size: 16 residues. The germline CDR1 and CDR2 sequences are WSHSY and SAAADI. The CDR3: CASSESLAGGQNEQYF. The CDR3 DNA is TGCGCCAGCAGTGAATCGCTAGCGGGAGGGCAGAACGAGCAGTACTTC.